These 21 T cell receptor beta chains were sequenced from one sample in a study of cytomegalovirus exposure and HLA in healthy donors. Primers: 60 Vbeta forward and 13 Jbeta reverse. TCRdb's table, derived via immunoSEQ multiplex PCR, lists solely in-frame clones and lacks some. The sample shows 150,000 to 200,000 clones, 84% of them seen only once. Specimen: PBMCs. These receptors were obtained from a girl aged 10-17 years in good health and CMV-seropositive.

The chain joins TRBV2 to TRBJ1-1, with 8 bases aligning to TRBD1. V was pared by 5 bases and J by 1 base, with 3 bases of the junction left unmatched. The CDR3 contains 14 residues. CDR1 is SNHLY and CDR2 is FYNNEI in the germline V gene. This CDR3 reads CASSRDRKNTEAFF. The CDR3 DNA follows: TGTGCCAGCAGTAGGGACAGGAAGAACACTGAAGCTTTCTTT.

This chain joins TRBV2 and TRBJ1-5; no clear D gene. The CDR3 has 12 residues. Looked up from germline, CDR1 is SNHLY and CDR2 is FYNNEI. Trimming took 2 bases from V and 9 from J, leaving 8 bases between them. For the CDR3, the DNA is TGTGCCAGCAGTGAACCCGGGAGGCCCCAGCATTTT. Translation: CASSEPGRPQHF.

The chain recombines TRBV5-5 with TRBJ1-1; D gene ambiguous. The germline V and J ends were trimmed by 1 base and 6 bases, with 7 bases remaining between them. CDR3 length: 12 amino acids. Germline CDR1 and CDR2: SGHKS and YYEKEE (reference sequence). The CDR3: CASSLLGSEAFF. Here the CDR3 DNA reads TGTGCCAGCAGCTTGTTGGGCTCTGAAGCTTTCTTT.

The V and J genes are TRBV7-3 and TRBJ2-5; 11 positions agree with TRBD2. Germline-derived CDR1 and CDR2 are SGHTA and FQGTGA. This CDR3 region has 20 residues. Trimming removed 5 bases from V and 1 base from J; junction bases left unmatched: 18. The CDR3 here is CASSPAGTILAGAFQETQYF. The CDR3 coding sequence is TGTGCCAGCAGCCCCGCCGGGACGATACTAGCGGGGGCCTTCCAAGAGACCCAGTACTTC.

V is TRBV25-1 and J is TRBJ2-7; 11 positions agree with TRBD2. This CDR3 contains 15 residues. Losses at the gene ends were 1 base for V and 6 bases for J; bases not matched to a gene: 5. Germline loops: CDR1 MGHDK, CDR2 SYGVNS. Here the CDR3 reads CASSEFGTSGLEQYF. As DNA, the CDR3 is TGTGCCAGCAGTGAATTCGGGACTAGCGGCCTCGAGCAGTACTTC.

The chain joins TRBV6-5 to TRBJ1-6, with a tentative D call TRBD1 (5 bases). The CDR3 is 15 residues long. CDR1 and CDR2 from the germline V gene are MNHEY and SVGAGI. Trimming cost V 0 bases and J 2 bases, with 5 bases left between them. CDR3 residues: CASSYSDTYNSPLHF. DNA for the CDR3: TGTGCCAGCAGTTACTCGGACACCTATAATTCACCCCTCCACTTT.

In the case of this clone: One end of the junction fails to match germline, which may point to a read error. The chain joins TRBV15 to TRBJ1-2; D possibly corresponds to TRBD1 (5 bases). CDR3 length: 15 amino acids. Germline loops: CDR1 LNHNV, CDR2 YYDKDF (reference sequence). CDR3 amino acids: CAISRVREGWYGYTF. CDR3 in DNA: TGTGCCATCAGCAGAGTCAGGGAGGGTTGGTATGGCTACACCTTC.

Only a few counts were recorded for this clone. The V and J genes are TRBV19 and TRBJ2-1; D not certain. Deletions cut 5 bases from V and 5 bases from J, with 10 bases between. Germline V gives CDR1 LNHDA, CDR2 SQIVND (reference sequence). The CDR3 extends over 13 amino acids. The CDR3 DNA reads TGTGCCAGTAGTTATGCAGAACACAATGAGCAGTTCTTC. Protein: CASSYAEHNEQFF.

The chain uses TRBV7-3 and TRBJ1-1, with 9 bases matching TRBD1. V was clipped by 4 bases and J by 2 bases; unmatched bases: 5. The germline gives CDR1 SGHTA, CDR2 FQGTGA. This CDR3 has 15 residues. CDR3 in amino acids: CASSSTGGSNTEAFF. The CDR3 bases are TGTGCCAGCAGCTCTACAGGGGGCTCTAACACTGAAGCTTTCTTT. The full variable domain, in which reference TRBV7-3 and TRBJ1-1 provide the parts outside the CDR3, is GAGVSQTPSNKVTEKGKYVELRCDPISGHTALYWYRQSLGQGPEFLIYFQGTGAADDSGLPNDRFFAVRPEGSVSTLKIQRTERGDSAVYLCASSSTGGSNTEAFFGQGTRLTVV.

This chain connects TRBV19 to TRBJ2-5, with 7 bases matching TRBD1. CDR1 and CDR2 (germline): LNHDA, SQIVND (reference sequence). CDR3 length: 13 residues. Trimming removed 8 bases from V and 4 bases from J; junction bases left unmatched: 7. The CDR3 reads CASLDRDGETQYF. The CDR3 nucleotides read TGTGCCAGTCTTGACAGGGACGGAGAGACCCAGTACTTC.

The chain recombines TRBV18 with TRBJ2-1; D unresolved. The CDR3 is 15 amino acids. Between the trimmed V and J ends, which lost 0 bases and 1 base, there was a span of 7 bases. CDR1 is KGHSH and CDR2 is LQKENI in the germline V gene. The CDR3 loop reads CASSPPAHSYNEQFF. The CDR3 region has the DNA TGTGCCAGCTCACCACCAGCGCATTCCTACAATGAGCAGTTCTTC.

The chain is built from TRBV6-1 and TRBJ2-5; perhaps TRBD1 as D (6 bases). The CDR3 loop spans 14 amino acids. The V gene lost 4 bases and the J gene lost 1 base, with 10 bases spanning the gap. Germline CDR1 MNHNS, CDR2 SASEGT. This CDR3 is CASSGNRAQETQYF. The CDR3 coding sequence is TGTGCCAGCAGTGGAAACAGGGCCCAAGAGACCCAGTACTTC.

This clone was recorded only once. The chain employs TRBV4-2 and TRBJ1-3; D unresolved. The CDR3 length is 17 residues. Trimming left V 4 bases short and J 1 base short, with 17 bases between. Germline V gene sequence: CDR1 LGHNA, CDR2 YNFKEQ. Written as DNA, the CDR3 is TGTGCCAGCAGCCGTGGCAGGATTCTCTCATCTGGAAACACCATATATTTT. As protein: CASSRGRILSSGNTIYF.

This sequence joins TRBV28 and TRBJ1-2; 7 bases map to TRBD1. V dropped 4 bases and J dropped 4; count of bases not matched to a gene: 3. Germline V gives CDR1 MDHEN, CDR2 SYDVKM. The CDR3 loop spans 13 amino acids. The CDR3, as DNA: TGTGCCAGCAGTTGGGACAGAATCTATGGCTACACCTTC. Translation gives CASSWDRIYGYTF.

The CDR3 bases are TGTGCCAGCAGTTACTCCAGGGATCACTATGGCTACACCTTC. It is translated as CASSYSRDHYGYTF. The chain uses TRBV6-6 and TRBJ1-2; TRBD1 might be the D (5 bases). Trimming shortened V by 0 bases and J by 3 bases, and 8 bases separated the two germline ends. CDR1 and CDR2 from the germline V gene are MNHNY and SVGAGI (reference sequence). This CDR3 contains 14 residues.

This clone has a handful of counts. V and J are TRBV2 and TRBJ1-3; D is undetermined. Germline CDR1 and CDR2: SNHLY and FYNNEI. Trimming took 7 bases from V and 4 from J, leaving 11 bases between them. There are 13 residues in the CDR3. The CDR3 nucleotides read TGTGCCAGCAAAAGATTACGGGGAAACACCATATATTTT. Protein product: CASKRLRGNTIYF.

The chain links TRBV27 to TRBJ1-2, with unresolved D. V lost 2 bases and J lost 2, with 3 bases in between. This CDR3 is 12 amino acids long. The germline CDR1 and CDR2 sequences are MNHEY and SMNVEV (reference sequence). The CDR3 loop reads CASSLQNYGYTF. The DNA of the CDR3 is TGTGCCAGCAGTTTACAAAACTATGGCTACACCTTC.

The chain links TRBV11-2 to TRBJ1-1; D unresolved. The V end lost 1 base, the J end lost 1 base, and 13 bases lay between the germline ends. The germline CDR1 and CDR2 sequences are SGHAT and FQNNGV. CDR3 size: 16 residues. CDR3 loop: CASSLVGQFSNTEAFF. Here the CDR3 DNA reads TGTGCCAGCAGCTTAGTGGGCCAGTTTTCGAACACTGAAGCTTTCTTT.

In nucleotides, the CDR3 is TGTGCCAGCAGTTTAGACGGGGTCACCAATGAAAAACTGTTTTTT. Translating gives CASSLDGVTNEKLFF. The chain has TRBV27 and TRBJ1-4, with D hard to call. The CDR3 totals 15 residues. V shed 2 bases and J shed 5 bases, with 12 bases lying between them. In germline, CDR1 is MNHEY, CDR2 SMNVEV (reference sequence).

The chain carries TRBV2 and TRBJ2-7; D remains unclear. The CDR3 spans 14 residues. With 7 bases removed from V and 1 base from J, the gap between germline ends came to 14 bases. Germline values: CDR1 SNHLY, CDR2 FYNNEI. For the CDR3, the DNA is TGTGCCAGCACGAACCCTCGGGTGTCCTACGAGCAGTACTTC. Translating it yields CASTNPRVSYEQYF.

On this clone: The junction departs from the called germline gene at one end, perhaps through a read error. The gene calls are TRBV7-7 and TRBJ2-2, with 14 bases fitting TRBD2. Germline assignment: CDR1 SSHAT and CDR2 FNYEAQ (reference sequence). The CDR3 spans 19 residues. The CDR3 region has the DNA TGTGCTAGCAGCTTAGTGGGACTAGCGGGGGCCCCGAACACCGGGGAGCTGTTTTTT. Translated: CASSLVGLAGAPNTGELFF.